This T cell receptor beta chain was captured by sequencing in a study of blood T cell repertoires in COVID-19. Libraries were prepared by immunoSEQ multiplex PCR; TCRdb keeps only in-frame clonotypes and omits some of them. Of roughly 310,000 clones listed, roughly 88% are singletons. Germline V CDR1 and CDR2: MNHEY, SMNVEV (reference sequence). Trimming cost V 2 bases and J 0 bases; bases outside gene matches: 9. This CDR3 has 18 residues. Sequencing was performed on peripheral blood. The TCR originated in a woman aged 30 to 39 with COVID-19, enrolled during active disease. The J gene is TRBJ2-2, the V gene TRBV27; 7 bases agree with TRBD2. CDR3 in DNA: TGTGCCAGCAGTTTACGCCCGCGGGGACTACCGAACACCGGGGAGCTGTTTTTT. It yields the protein CASSLRPRGLPNTGELFF.